The 3 T cell receptor beta chains listed next were all sequenced from one sample in a study of cytomegalovirus exposure and HLA in healthy donors. With 60 Vbeta and 13 Jbeta primers, the PCR was carried out. Sequencing was performed with immunoSEQ multiplex PCR; in TCRdb, only in-frame clones are kept and a portion is missing. The sample has 90,000 to 130,000 clones, 79% seen once. Sequenced input: PBMCs. These receptors all stem from a woman aged 18-29 years in good health and CMV-seropositive.

The chain combines TRBV30 with TRBJ2-3, with D possibly being TRBD1 (5 bases). The CDR3 has 12 residues. The germline V gene encodes CDR1 GTSNPN and CDR2 SVGIG (reference sequence). V lost 5 bases and J 3 bases, leaving 9 bases between the germline ends. DNA of the CDR3: TGTGCCTGGGACAGAGCTACAGATACGCAGTATTTT. As protein: CAWDRATDTQYF.

The rearrangement uses TRBV10-1 and TRBJ2-7, with TRBD1 matching over 9 bases. In germline, CDR1 is WNHNN, CDR2 SYGVQD (reference sequence). Losses at the gene ends were 7 bases for V and 4 bases for J; bases not matched to a gene: 8. The CDR3 loop spans 14 amino acids. The CDR3 DNA reads TGCGCCAGCACCAGAACAGGGGGCGAATACGAGCAGTACTTC. Translated: CASTRTGGEYEQYF.

V is TRBV7-6 and J is TRBJ1-3; D unresolved. The CDR3 length is 13 residues. Germline CDR1 SGHVS, CDR2 FNYEAQ. V was trimmed by 0 bases and J by 7 bases, leaving 7 bases between them. The CDR3 sequence is CASSLAYGNTIYF. DNA for the CDR3: TGTGCCAGCAGCTTAGCCTACGGGAACACCATATATTTT.